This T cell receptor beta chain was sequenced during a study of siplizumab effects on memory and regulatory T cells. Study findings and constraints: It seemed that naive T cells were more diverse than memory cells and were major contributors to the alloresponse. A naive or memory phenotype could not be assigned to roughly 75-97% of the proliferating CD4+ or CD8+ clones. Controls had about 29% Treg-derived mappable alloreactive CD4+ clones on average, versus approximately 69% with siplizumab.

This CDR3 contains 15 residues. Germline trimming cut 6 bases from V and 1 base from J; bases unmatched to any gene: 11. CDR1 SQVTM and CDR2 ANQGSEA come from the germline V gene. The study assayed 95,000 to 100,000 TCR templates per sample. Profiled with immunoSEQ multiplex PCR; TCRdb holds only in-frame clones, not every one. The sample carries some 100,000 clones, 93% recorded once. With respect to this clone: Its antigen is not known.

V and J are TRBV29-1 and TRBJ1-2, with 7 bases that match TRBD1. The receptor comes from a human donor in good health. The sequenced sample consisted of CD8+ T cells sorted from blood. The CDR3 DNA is TGCAGCGTCCAGGACAGGTCGATCCTTAACTATGGCTACACCTTC. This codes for CSVQDRSILNYGYTF.